These 21 T cell receptor beta chains came from one sample sequenced in a study of CD8+ T cells in alopecia areata. cDNA prepared by RNA extraction and subsequent reverse transcription served as the template for sequencing. This table comes from immunoSEQ multiplex PCR, and its TCRdb copy is limited to in-frame clones, with some not included. This sample has 150,000 to 200,000 clones, with around three fifths found just once. Treatment defined: oral pan-JAK inhibitor, 5-10 mg twice daily. The sequences come from CD4+ T cells sorted from blood, collected at week 24, from a patient treated with tofacitinib. Receptor source: a human donor with alopecia areata.

J is TRBJ2-3 and V is TRBV30; D gene unclear. V gave up 4 bases and J gave up 0 bases, with 8 bases separating them. This CDR3 comprises 13 residues. In germline, CDR1 is GTSNPN, CDR2 SVGIG (reference sequence). The CDR3 nucleotides read TGTGCCTGGACCATACTAAGCACAGATACGCAGTATTTT. Protein: CAWTILSTDTQYF.

The V gene is TRBV29-1, the J gene TRBJ2-1; D assignment may be TRBD1 or TRBD2 (5 bases each). Germline lookup yields CDR1 SQVTM and CDR2 ANQGSEA. V lost 4 bases and J 9 bases, leaving 10 bases between the germline ends. The CDR3 consists of 11 residues. The CDR3 here is CSVGVRGEQFF. CDR3 DNA: TGCAGCGTTGGAGTGAGGGGTGAGCAGTTCTTC.

CDR3 sequence (DNA): TGTGCCAGCAGCTTGGCCCTCAATGAGCAGTTCTTC. Encoded protein: CASSLALNEQFF. This chain connects TRBV5-4 to TRBJ2-1; D not resolved. CDR3 length equals 12 residues. The germline gives CDR1 SGHNT, CDR2 YYREEE (reference sequence). Between the trimmed V and J ends, which lost 0 bases and 6 bases, there was a span of 4 bases.

The chain couples TRBV7-2 to TRBJ1-2; 9 nucleotides match TRBD1. The CDR3 has 16 amino acids. The germline V gene encodes CDR1 SGHTA and CDR2 FQGNSA. The V segment lost 5 bases and the J segment 7 bases; nucleotides outside the gene matches: 14. CDR3 DNA sequence: TGTGCCAGCAGCACAGGGGACAGGGTAGGAATTCGTGGCTACACCTTC. Its protein is CASSTGDRVGIRGYTF.

The V gene is TRBV6-5, the J gene TRBJ2-7, with no clear D. The CDR3 spans 11 residues. V dropped 6 bases and J dropped 3 bases, with 6 bases sitting between them. Germline V lookup: CDR1 MNHEY, CDR2 SVGAGI. The CDR3 sequence: CASRRIYEQYF. The CDR3 bases are TGTGCCAGCAGAAGGATCTACGAGCAGTACTTC.

The chain combines TRBV5-1 with TRBJ1-5; TRBD1 might be the D (5 bases). Germline V gene data show CDR1 as SGHRS and CDR2 as YFSETQ. Between the trimmed V and J ends, which lost 4 bases and 4 bases, there was a span of 12 bases. This CDR3 region has 14 residues. CDR3: CASSPDGGNQPQHF. The CDR3 bases are TGCGCCAGCAGCCCCGACGGGGGAAATCAGCCCCAGCATTTT.

This clone was seen a handful of times. Here the CDR3 DNA reads TGTGCCAGCTCACCACCGACGGCTAGCGGCCACACAGATACGCAGTATTTT. Its translation is CASSPPTASGHTDTQYF. The chain uses TRBV18 and TRBJ2-3, with 7 positions matching TRBD2. Germline V gives CDR1 KGHSH, CDR2 LQKENI. The CDR3 runs to 17 residues. J gave up 2 bases and V 0 bases, and 8 bases lay outside the gene matches.

This clone appeared a few times. V usage is TRBV6-5 and J usage is TRBJ1-1, with D perhaps TRBD1 (5 bases). The V end was cut by 5 bases, the J end by 0 bases, with 13 bases between. In germline, CDR1 is MNHEY, CDR2 SVGAGI. CDR3 length equals 15 residues. CDR3 coding DNA: TGTGCCAGCAGTAGGGGATTTGAACTGAACACTGAAGCTTTCTTT. It encodes CASSRGFELNTEAFF.

The gene calls are TRBV29-1 and TRBJ2-5, with TRBD1 as a possible D gene (6 bases). The CDR3 contains 16 residues. V was shortened by 3 bases and J by 5 bases, with 22 bases between the two germline ends. In germline, CDR1 is SQVTM, CDR2 ANQGSEA. The CDR3 region is CSVDLRGTPREETQYF. The DNA of the CDR3 is TGCAGCGTTGATCTTAGGGGGACCCCAAGAGAGGAGACCCAGTACTTC. Full variable domain (outside the CDR3, taken from reference TRBV29-1 and TRBJ2-5): SAVISQKPSRDICQRGTSLTIQCQVDSQVTMMFWYRQQPGQSLTLIATANQGSEATYESGFVIDKFPISRPNLTFSTLTVSNMSPEDSSIYLCSVDLRGTPREETQYFGPGTRLLVL.

The chain's CDR3 is CASSLLPPTGELFF. CDR3 in DNA: TGTGCCAGCAGCTTACTGCCCCCCACCGGGGAGCTGTTTTTT. The rearrangement uses TRBV7-2 and TRBJ2-2; D not certain. The V end was cut by 2 bases, the J end by 4 bases, with 8 bases between. CDR3 size: 14 residues. Germline CDR1 SGHTA, CDR2 FQGNSA. Drawing the rest from reference TRBV7-2 and TRBJ2-2, the complete variable domain is GAGVSQSPSNKVTEKGKDVELRCDPISGHTALYWYRQSLGQGLEFLIYFQGNSAPDKSGLPSDRFSAERTGGSVSTLTIQRTQQEDSAVYLCASSLLPPTGELFFGEGSRLTVL.

This sequence joins TRBV30 and TRBJ2-1; D perhaps matches TRBD2 (6 bases). The V gene's germline CDR1 is GTSNPN and CDR2 SVGIG (reference sequence). Between the trimmed V and J ends, which lost 5 bases and 7 bases, there was a span of 21 bases. This CDR3 comprises 15 residues. CDR3 in DNA: TGTGCCTGGGGCCCCGGGACTCCCGTCTTGAATGAGCAGTTCTTC. The encoded protein is CAWGPGTPVLNEQFF.

This chain connects TRBV5-1 to TRBJ2-3; D ambiguous. Trimming removed 2 bases at V and 6 bases at J, with 4 bases between. The CDR3 spans 11 residues. CDR1 SGHRS and CDR2 YFSETQ come from the germline V gene. Written as DNA, the CDR3 is TGCGCCAGCAGCTTTGGGGATACGCAGTATTTT. Protein: CASSFGDTQYF.

The J gene is TRBJ1-1, the V gene TRBV25-1; TRBD1 might be the D (5 bases). Deletions cut 4 bases from V and 1 base from J, with 7 bases between. CDR1 is MGHDK and CDR2 is SYGVNS in the germline V gene. This CDR3 region has 13 residues. For the CDR3, the DNA is TGTGCCAGCAGTGTTACAGGGAACACTGAAGCTTTCTTT. Protein product: CASSVTGNTEAFF.

This chain uses TRBV11-2 with TRBJ1-4, with TRBD1 matching 7 bases. The CDR3 is 16 amino acids. J was trimmed by 6 bases and V by 5 bases; bases with no gene match: 12. Germline CDR1 reads SGHAT; CDR2 reads FQNNGV. The CDR3: CASSTRQGQVDEKLFF. Here the CDR3 DNA reads TGTGCCAGCAGCACCAGACAGGGACAAGTGGATGAAAAACTGTTTTTT.

The chain uses TRBV2 and TRBJ2-3; no reliable D call. Trimming left V 4 bases short and J 4 bases short, with 15 bases between. Germline-derived CDR1 and CDR2 are SNHLY and FYNNEI. This CDR3 is built from 15 residues. CDR3 in DNA: TGTGCCAGCAGTGTATCATTCGGGCCCGCAGATACGCAGTATTTT. Translating it yields CASSVSFGPADTQYF.

The chain links TRBV7-2 to TRBJ1-6, with D uncertain. Between the trimmed V and J ends, which lost 0 bases and 8 bases, there was a span of 5 bases. The CDR3 contains 13 residues. Germline V gene data show CDR1 as SGHTA and CDR2 as FQGNSA. The CDR3 coding sequence is TGTGCCAGCAGCTTAGCGCCAGATTCACCCCTCCACTTT. Translated, it gives CASSLAPDSPLHF.

This chain connects TRBV5-6 to TRBJ2-2; D remains unclear. V was cut by 0 bases and J by 6 bases, with 9 bases left in between. Germline-derived CDR1 and CDR2 are SGHDT and YYEEEE. The CDR3 runs to 14 residues. The CDR3 bases are TGTGCCAGCAGCTTGGCGCTAGATGCCGGGGAGCTGTTTTTT. It yields the protein CASSLALDAGELFF.

The V gene is TRBV5-1, the J gene TRBJ1-2; TRBD1 agrees at 7 bases. J lost 4 bases, V lost 0 bases, and 6 bases had no gene match. The CDR3 is made up of 15 amino acids. Germline V gene lookup returns CDR1 SGHRS and CDR2 YFSETQ. In nucleotides, the CDR3 is TGCGCCAGCAGCTTGGAGGGACAGACTTCCTATGGCTACACCTTC. Protein sequence: CASSLEGQTSYGYTF.

The chain employs TRBV15 and TRBJ2-5; no clear D gene. Germline V CDR1 and CDR2: LNHNV, YYDKDF (reference sequence). Deletions cut 5 bases from V and 2 bases from J, with 9 bases between. The CDR3 sequence is 13 residues long. CDR3 sequence (DNA): TGTGCCACCAGCCTGCGCGGACAAGAGACCCAGTACTTC. Translated, it gives CATSLRGQETQYF. Complete variable domain (other parts from reference TRBV15 and TRBJ2-5): DAMVIQNPRYQVTQFGKPVTLSCSQTLNHNVMYWYQQKSSQAPKLLFHYYDKDFNNEADTPDNFQSRRPNTSFCFLDIRSPGLGDTAMYLCATSLRGQETQYFGPGTRLLVL.

The rearrangement joins TRBV18 to TRBJ2-5, with D possibly matching TRBD1 (6 bases). The ends were cut back, 8 bases at V and 1 base at J, with 8 bases in the middle. The V gene's germline CDR1 is KGHSH and CDR2 LQKENI. The CDR3 has 12 amino acids. CDR3 sequence: CASRTVQETQYF. The CDR3 nucleotides read TGTGCCAGCCGGACAGTCCAAGAGACCCAGTACTTC.

The V call is TRBV25-1, the J call TRBJ2-7; a weak D match, TRBD1 (5 bases). Trimming shortened V by 6 bases and J by 2 bases, and 11 bases separated the two germline ends. The CDR3 loop spans 13 amino acids. Germline V gives CDR1 MGHDK, CDR2 SYGVNS. The CDR3 DNA is TGTGCCAGCAGCTCCCAGGGAACCTACGAGCAGTACTTC. Encoded protein: CASSSQGTYEQYF.